A single sample is the source of the 3 T cell receptor beta chains below, sequenced in a study of cytomegalovirus exposure and HLA in healthy donors. The PCR ran on 60 Vbeta and 13 Jbeta primers. TCRdb keeps only in-frame clones here, not all; method: immunoSEQ multiplex PCR. The sample carries some 150,000 clones, about 64% recorded once. The sample comprised PBMCs. The receptors were sampled from a young woman in good health and CMV-seropositive.

Concerning this clone itself: Other nucleotide sequences from this sample produce the same CDR3. The chain couples TRBV5-8 to TRBJ1-5; 10 nucleotides agree with TRBD1. With 4 bases clipped from V and 0 bases from J, the junction kept 10 bases outside the gene matches. Germline lookup yields CDR1 SGHTS and CDR2 YDEGEE. The CDR3 consists of 18 residues. The chain's CDR3 is CASSRPGQGRSSNQPQHF. Here the CDR3 DNA reads TGTGCCAGCAGCCGCCCGGGACAGGGGCGGAGTAGCAATCAGCCCCAGCATTTT.

This clone has just one count. This chain links TRBV7-9 with TRBJ2-1, with TRBD2 matching 8 bases. Germline V gene lookup returns CDR1 SEHNR and CDR2 FQNEAQ (reference sequence). The V segment lost 6 bases and the J segment 9 bases; nucleotides outside the gene matches: 7. The CDR3 runs to 13 residues. Written as DNA, the CDR3 is TGTGCCAGCAGTCCCGGGGGGGGACCTGAGCAGTTCTTC. It yields the protein CASSPGGGPEQFF.

This chain joins TRBV5-1 and TRBJ2-2, with D maybe TRBD2 (5 bases). CDR1 is SGHRS, CDR2 YFSETQ, per germline. The V gene lost 0 bases and the J gene lost 5 bases, with 11 bases spanning the gap. CDR3 size: 15 residues. The CDR3 DNA is TGCGCCAGCAGCTTGGACGGGATTCGAACCGGGGAGCTGTTTTTT. Translating it yields CASSLDGIRTGELFF.